This T cell receptor beta chain stems from a study of cytomegalovirus exposure and HLA in healthy donors. Libraries were prepared by immunoSEQ multiplex PCR; TCRdb keeps only in-frame clonotypes and omits some of them. This table holds around 300,000 clones, approximately 87% found once. V lost 0 bases to trimming and J lost 1 base, with 12 bases between them. The CDR3 extends over 16 amino acids. Germline CDR1 reads SGHRS; CDR2 reads YFSETQ. Specimen: PBMCs. V is TRBV5-1 and J is TRBJ2-3; possibly TRBD1 for D (5 bases). The sequence came from a woman aged 18-29 years in good health and CMV-seronegative. CDR3 bases: TGCGCCAGCAGCTTGGTCGGGCAGGGCGGCACAGATACGCAGTATTTT. This translates into CASSLVGQGGTDTQYF.